These T cell receptor beta chains were read from a single sample in a study of Graves' ophthalmopathy and Graves' hyperthyroidism. TCRdb itself ran the multiplex PCR reads through MiXCR, one entry per CDR3 protein. The sample yields about 220,000 distinct CDR3 sequences, roughly 21% seen once. Material: peripheral blood. Receptors were obtained from a woman in her 50s with Graves' ophthalmopathy. Each CDR3 is given with its conserved first and last residue. Fields, in order: J gene, clone size, V gene, CDR3 protein. Part of the rows lack a size; the others show once, few, many or a class for expanded clones.

>TRBJ2-5|NA|TRBV11-2
CASRALGVETQYF
>TRBJ1-2|few|TRBV2
CASNAQRPGYTF
>TRBJ1-2|many|TRBV11-2
CASSAGRGPNYGYTF
>TRBJ2-5|many|TRBV2
CASNPLKQGARETQYF
>TRBJ2-3|many|TRBV12-3/TRBV12-4
CASNLPAGGADTQYF
>TRBJ2-2|many|TRBV12-3/TRBV12-4
CASSLIAVGELFF
>TRBJ2-5|many|TRBV27
CASSLSPGQGFETQYF
>TRBJ2-2|few|TRBV3-1
CASRGRGELFF
>TRBJ1-2|once|TRBV6-1
CASSRDIGGELGGYTF
>TRBJ1-1|NA|TRBV12-3/TRBV12-4
CASRVGMNTEAFF
>TRBJ2-5|few|TRBV12-3/TRBV12-4
CASSFTRGPRETQYF
>TRBJ2-5|many|TRBV5-1
CASSLGRDRQETQYF
>TRBJ1-1|many|TRBV7-2
CATRQGMNTEAFF
>TRBJ2-7|many|TRBV30
CAWNRDSVAYEQYF
>TRBJ2-7|NA|TRBV6-5
CAVGSYEQYF
>TRBJ1-2|NA|TRBV30
CAWSTGFYGYTF
>TRBJ2-5|NA|TRBV28
CASSSRLRGSVKTQYF
>TRBJ1-6|many|TRBV15
CATSQGVSSPLHF
>TRBJ1-4|few|TRBV29-1
CSVDVGNEKLFF